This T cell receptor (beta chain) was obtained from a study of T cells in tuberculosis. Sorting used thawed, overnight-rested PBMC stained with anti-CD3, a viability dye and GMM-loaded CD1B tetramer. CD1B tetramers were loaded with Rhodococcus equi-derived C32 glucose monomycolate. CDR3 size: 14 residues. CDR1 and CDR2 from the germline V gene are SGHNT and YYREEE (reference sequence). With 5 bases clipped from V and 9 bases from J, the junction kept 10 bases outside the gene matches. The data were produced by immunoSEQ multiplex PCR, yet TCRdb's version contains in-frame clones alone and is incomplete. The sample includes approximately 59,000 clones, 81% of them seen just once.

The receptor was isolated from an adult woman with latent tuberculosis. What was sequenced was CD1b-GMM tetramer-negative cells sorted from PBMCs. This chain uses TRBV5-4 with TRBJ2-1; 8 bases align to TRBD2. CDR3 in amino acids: CASRREAGEGEQFF. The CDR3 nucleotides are TGTGCCAGCAGGAGGGAAGCGGGAGAGGGTGAGCAGTTCTTC.